This T cell receptor beta chain was obtained from a study of T cell repertoires in cytomegalovirus infection. V lost 5 bases and J lost 4; bases outside the gene matches: 5. This CDR3 is 15 amino acids long. CDR1 is SGHVS, CDR2 FNYEAQ, per germline. At least ten counts were recorded for this clonotype. Its antigen is currently unknown. TCRdb re-called the reads through MiXCR, storing one row per CDR3 protein. The sample includes approximately 500,000 distinct CDR3 sequences, roughly a third seen only once; the top ten take roughly 15%. The TCR sequence derives from a human donor in good health (CMV status not recorded). Some clones in this sample may be carry-over from other donors' samples. The specimen was cultured PBMCs, collected from culture after CMV antigen stimulation. The genes are TRBV7-6 and TRBJ2-7, with 13 bases that match TRBD2. The CDR3 DNA is TGTGCCAGCAGCCAGGGGACTAGCGGGAAATACGAGCAGTACTTC. Protein product: CASSQGTSGKYEQYF.